A single sample is the source of the 32 T cell receptor beta chains below, sequenced in a study of blood T cell repertoires in COVID-19. TCRdb keeps only in-frame clones here, not all; method: immunoSEQ multiplex PCR. The sample carries 200,000 to 300,000 clones, about 88% recorded once. The sample taken for sequencing was peripheral blood. All receptors come from a man between 60 and 70 years old who had recovered from COVID-19.

The chain joins TRBV27 to TRBJ2-3; 9 bases map to TRBD2. V lost 5 bases, J lost 1 base, and 13 bases stayed unmatched. Germline V lookup: CDR1 MNHEY, CDR2 SMNVEV (reference sequence). CDR3 length: 18 amino acids. The CDR3 reads CASSPGAGGLGGTDTQYF. CDR3 nucleotides: TGTGCCAGCAGTCCTGGAGCGGGGGGACTAGGGGGCACAGATACGCAGTATTTT.

The chain combines TRBV7-6 with TRBJ2-2; D not resolved. Germline CDR1 is SGHVS and CDR2 is FNYEAQ. This CDR3 has 13 amino acids. Trimming pared 5 bases from V and 4 bases from J, leaving 8 bases between. The chain's CDR3 is CASSPRITGELFF. DNA for the CDR3: TGTGCCAGCAGCCCCAGGATCACCGGGGAGCTGTTTTTT.

The gene calls are TRBV5-6 and TRBJ2-6, with TRBD1 identical over 7 bases. This CDR3 has 17 amino acids. J gave up 0 bases and V 0 bases, and 3 bases lay outside the gene matches. CDR1 SGHDT and CDR2 YYEEEE come from the germline V gene. CDR3: CASSLVGQSSGANVLTF. The CDR3 DNA reads as TGTGCCAGCAGCTTGGTGGGACAGAGCTCTGGGGCCAACGTCCTGACTTTC.

V usage is TRBV5-6 and J usage is TRBJ2-5, with D perhaps matching TRBD1 (6 bases). The CDR3 is made up of 16 amino acids. The germline gives CDR1 SGHDT, CDR2 YYEEEE. With 4 bases removed from V and 5 bases from J, the gap between germline ends came to 21 bases. The CDR3 coding sequence is TGTGCCAGCAGCACCGGACAGCTGGTGGTACGGGAGACCCAGTACTTC. Its translation: CASSTGQLVVRETQYF.

The gene calls are TRBV27 and TRBJ1-4; D perhaps matches TRBD1 (6 bases). The CDR3 runs 18 residues. V lost 5 bases and J lost 0, with 19 bases in between. CDR1 is MNHEY and CDR2 is SMNVEV in the germline V gene (reference sequence). The CDR3: CASSTGRGVATTNEKLFF. The CDR3 DNA follows: TGTGCCAGCAGTACCGGGAGGGGGGTAGCTACAACTAATGAAAAACTGTTTTTT.

The V gene is TRBV6-6, the J gene TRBJ2-7; D is ambiguous. The CDR3 has 12 residues. Trimming removed 2 bases from V and 5 bases from J, with 7 bases in between. CDR1 and CDR2 (germline): MNHNY, SVGAGI (reference sequence). CDR3 DNA: TGTGCCAGCAGTTACCCCCGTAACGAGCAGTACTTC. It encodes CASSYPRNEQYF.

The V and J genes are TRBV2 and TRBJ2-1; TRBD2 aligns across 7 bases. The V gene's germline CDR1 is SNHLY and CDR2 FYNNEI. The CDR3 totals 14 residues. The ends lost 2 bases at V and 6 bases at J; junction bases unmatched: 4. The CDR3 bases are TGTGCCAGCAGTGAACTCAGACTAGCCAATGAGCAGTTCTTC. It specifies CASSELRLANEQFF.

This chain connects TRBV7-9 to TRBJ2-3; 15 nucleotides agree with TRBD2. This CDR3 is 17 amino acids long. Germline V gives CDR1 SEHNR, CDR2 FQNEAQ (reference sequence). Trimming took 4 bases from V and 2 from J; bases not matched to a gene: 4. CDR3 sequence (DNA): TGTGCCAGCAGCTCAGGACTAGCGGGGGGGCCCACAGATACGCAGTATTTT. Translation gives CASSSGLAGGPTDTQYF.

This clone was recorded only once. The V call is TRBV6-4, the J call TRBJ2-5; D might be TRBD2 (6 bases). This CDR3 spans 12 amino acids. The V and J ends lost 10 bases and 8 bases respectively, with 17 bases between them. Germline assignment: CDR1 MRHNA and CDR2 SNTAGT. CDR3 protein: CATWGRLYTQYF. The CDR3 coding sequence is TGTGCCACCTGGGGGAGGTTATATACCCAGTACTTC.

V and J are TRBV2 and TRBJ1-5; 11 bases are shared with TRBD1. Germline CDR1 is SNHLY and CDR2 is FYNNEI. This CDR3 spans 16 amino acids. Trimming at V came to 5 bases and at J to 2 bases, leaving 5 bases not matched to a gene. CDR3 in amino acids: CASSRTGGRGNQPQHF. For the CDR3, the DNA is TGTGCCAGCAGTCGGACAGGGGGCAGAGGCAATCAGCCCCAGCATTTT.

The chain employs TRBV19 and TRBJ2-2; maybe TRBD1 (5 bases). Germline CDR1 LNHDA, CDR2 SQIVND (reference sequence). V was clipped by 3 bases and J by 5 bases, with 7 bases between them. The CDR3 consists of 13 residues. For the CDR3, the DNA is TGTGCCAGTAGTATCCAGGGTACCGGGGAGCTGTTTTTT. Amino acid sequence: CASSIQGTGELFF.

CDR3 in DNA: TGCGCCAGCAGCTTGGGGGATAGGGGAAGGACTGAAGCTTTCTTT. Translated: CASSLGDRGRTEAFF. The chain has TRBV5-1 and TRBJ1-1; maybe TRBD1 (5 bases). The V end lost 0 bases, the J end lost 5 bases, and 14 bases lay between the germline ends. CDR3 size: 15 residues. CDR1 and CDR2 from the germline V gene are SGHRS and YFSETQ.

The genes are TRBV24-1 and TRBJ1-2; D not resolved. The CDR3 sequence is 14 residues long. The germline V and J ends were trimmed by 3 bases and 3 bases, with 10 bases remaining between them. Germline loops: CDR1 KGHDR, CDR2 SFDVKD. CDR3 DNA: TGTGCCACCAGTGATGAGACATACCACTATGGCTACACCTTC. It is translated as CATSDETYHYGYTF.

This clone was counted only a few times. The gene calls are TRBV4-1 and TRBJ2-3; a possible D gene is TRBD2 (6 bases). The V and J ends lost 0 bases and 5 bases respectively, with 12 bases between them. Germline CDR1 is MGHRA and CDR2 is YSYEKL. This CDR3 comprises 15 residues. The CDR3 region is CASSQDPLARDTQYF. CDR3 DNA sequence: TGCGCCAGCAGCCAAGATCCCCTAGCGCGAGATACGCAGTATTTT.

This clone was observed a handful of times. This chain connects TRBV6-1 to TRBJ2-7; D gene unclear. V lost 1 base, J lost 2 bases, and 15 bases lay in between. CDR1 and CDR2 from the germline V gene are MNHNS and SASEGT. The CDR3 runs to 16 residues. CDR3 in DNA: TGTGCCAGCAGTGAAGAAGCAGGCAGTTCGACCTACGAGCAGTACTTC. It is translated as CASSEEAGSSTYEQYF.

This sequence joins TRBV23-1 and TRBJ2-4, with D uncertain. TRBV23-1 falls under the ORF class, with uncertain function. Trimming took 4 bases from V and 8 from J, leaving 15 bases between them. The CDR3 totals 14 residues. CDR3 in DNA: TGCGCCAGCAGTCCCCCCCCTAAAAGTTACATTCAGTACTTC. The encoded protein is CASSPPPKSYIQYF.

The gene calls are TRBV5-1 and TRBJ2-5; 11 bases are shared with TRBD2. The trim removed 7 bases at V and 5 bases at J, leaving 7 bases unmatched. This CDR3 is built from 14 residues. CDR1 and CDR2 from the germline V gene are SGHRS and YFSETQ. CDR3 nucleotide sequence: TGCGCCAGCTGGAATCCTAGCGGGGGGGAGACCCAGTACTTC. Protein sequence: CASWNPSGGETQYF.

CDR3 DNA: TGTGCCAGCAGTGTTCGGGCGGGGGGGCTCGGAGAGACCCAGTACTTC. Translation gives CASSVRAGGLGETQYF. The chain recombines TRBV2 with TRBJ2-5; the match to TRBD2 covers 9 bases. The CDR3 contains 16 residues. With V trimmed by 4 bases and J by 4 bases, 10 bases remained unmatched. Per germline, CDR1 SNHLY and CDR2 FYNNEI.

This clone has just a few counts. CDR3 in amino acids: CASSPRQGTQPQHF. CDR3 in DNA: TGTGCCAGCAGTCCCCGACAGGGGACTCAGCCCCAGCATTTT. The chain links TRBV27 to TRBJ1-5, with 8 positions matching TRBD1. The CDR3 is 14 residues long. Trimming took 5 bases from V and 6 from J; bases not matched to a gene: 6. Germline CDR1 and CDR2: MNHEY and SMNVEV (reference sequence).

V usage is TRBV14 and J usage is TRBJ1-6, with TRBD1 matching 7 bases. Germline assignment: CDR1 SGHDN and CDR2 FVKESK. The CDR3 runs 18 residues. J was trimmed by 0 bases and V by 3 bases; bases with no gene match: 8. CDR3 amino acids: CASSHGPRDSSYNSPLHF. The CDR3 DNA reads as TGTGCCAGCAGCCATGGGCCCAGGGACAGCTCCTATAATTCACCCCTCCACTTT. The variable domain in full, completed from reference TRBV14 and TRBJ1-6, reads EAGVTQFPSHSVIEKGQTVTLRCDPISGHDNLYWYRRVMGKEIKFLLHFVKESKQDESGMPNNRFLAERTGGTYSTLKVQPAELEDSGVYFCASSHGPRDSSYNSPLHFGNGTRLTVT.

The V call is TRBV7-9, the J call TRBJ1-1; D ambiguous. Germline lookup yields CDR1 SEHNR and CDR2 FQNEAQ (reference sequence). The CDR3 loop spans 14 amino acids. V lost 2 bases and J 4 bases, leaving 11 bases between the germline ends. The CDR3 DNA reads TGTGCCAGCAGCTTAAGTGGGCCCTCCACTGAAGCTTTCTTT. This sequence encodes CASSLSGPSTEAFF.

Here the CDR3 DNA reads TGTGCCAGCAGCACGACAGTGAACACTGAAGCTTTCTTT. Protein product: CASSTTVNTEAFF. The rearrangement links TRBV11-3 to TRBJ1-1; maybe TRBD1 (5 bases). Germline CDR1 is SGHNT and CDR2 is YENEEA. Deletions cut 5 bases from V and 0 bases from J, with 7 bases between. The CDR3 runs 13 residues.

The CDR3 DNA is TGTGCCAGCAGCTTCTTAAATGAGCAGTTCTTC. It encodes CASSFLNEQFF. The J gene is TRBJ2-1, the V gene TRBV5-4; no definite D call. This CDR3 region has 11 residues. From germline, CDR1 is SGHNT and CDR2 YYREEE (reference sequence). The V gene lost 2 bases and the J gene lost 7 bases, with 4 bases spanning the gap.

The chain is built from TRBV7-8 and TRBJ2-7; TRBD2 aligns across 11 bases. V was clipped by 4 bases and J by 0 bases; unmatched bases: 14. Germline-derived CDR1 and CDR2 are SGHVS and FQNEAQ. CDR3 size: 19 residues. CDR3 nucleotides: TGTGCCAGCAGCTCGAGGGTGCTAGCGGGGGGACGAAGCTCCTACGAGCAGTACTTC. This translates into CASSSRVLAGGRSSYEQYF.

This clone was seen once. Other DNA sequences in the sample encode the same CDR3. J is TRBJ2-2 and V is TRBV4-2; weak D call: TRBD2 (5 bases). Trimming removed 4 bases at V and 5 bases at J, with 8 bases between. The germline CDR1 and CDR2 sequences are LGHNA and YNFKEQ. This CDR3 spans 13 amino acids. The CDR3 region is CASSRTGTGELFF. The CDR3 DNA is TGTGCCAGCAGCCGAACGGGGACCGGGGAGCTGTTTTTT.

This chain links TRBV29-1 with TRBJ2-7; 8 nucleotides align to TRBD2. V lost 1 base to trimming and J lost 0 bases; unmatched junction nucleotides: 5. The germline V gene encodes CDR1 SQVTM and CDR2 ANQGSEA. The CDR3 spans 15 residues. CDR3 bases: TGCAGCGTTGAAGGAGCGGGGGCCCACTCCTACGAGCAGTACTTC. Translated: CSVEGAGAHSYEQYF.

This clone has only one observation. The chain employs TRBV7-7 and TRBJ2-5; no clear D. The germline V and J ends were trimmed by 2 bases and 3 bases, with 13 bases remaining between them. Germline V gives CDR1 SSHAT, CDR2 FNYEAQ (reference sequence). The CDR3 is 15 amino acids. The CDR3 nucleotides are TGTGCCAGCAGCTTATCGGGTAACGGAAAAGAGACCCAGTACTTC. Residues: CASSLSGNGKETQYF.

This sequence joins TRBV11-2 and TRBJ2-7, with D possibly TRBD1 on 6 matching bases. Between the trimmed V and J ends, which lost 1 base and 2 bases, there was a span of 12 bases. This CDR3 contains 15 residues. From germline, CDR1 is SGHAT and CDR2 FQNNGV. The CDR3 loop is CASSLVEGDTYEQYF. The CDR3 DNA follows: TGTGCCAGCAGCTTAGTTGAGGGGGACACCTACGAGCAGTACTTC.

This chain connects TRBV7-9 to TRBJ2-7, with 7 bases identical to TRBD1. CDR1 and CDR2 (germline): SEHNR, FQNEAQ (reference sequence). V lost 6 bases and J lost 6; bases outside the gene matches: 8. CDR3 length: 13 residues. CDR3 bases: TGTGCCAGCAGTCTGACAGGGATCTCCGAGCAGTACTTC. This codes for CASSLTGISEQYF.

The table lists this clone with a few counts. The chain uses TRBV28 and TRBJ2-2; 12 bases line up with TRBD2. The germline CDR1 and CDR2 sequences are MDHEN and SYDVKM. CDR3 size: 16 residues. V dropped 6 bases and J dropped 7; count of bases not matched to a gene: 9. Here the CDR3 reads CASSPTLAGGDGELFF. CDR3 in DNA: TGTGCCAGCAGCCCAACCCTAGCGGGGGGGGACGGGGAGCTGTTTTTT. Looking up the rest from reference TRBV28 and TRBJ2-2 gives the full variable domain: DVKVTQSSRYLVKRTGEKVFLECVQDMDHENMFWYRQDPGLGLRLIYFSYDVKMKEKGDIPEGYSVSREKKERFSLILESASTNQTSMYLCASSPTLAGGDGELFFGEGSRLTVL.

This clone was recorded once. The gene calls are TRBV7-2 and TRBJ1-2, with 7 positions matching TRBD1. Germline V gene data show CDR1 as SGHTA and CDR2 as FQGNSA. The CDR3 is made up of 11 amino acids. Trimming removed 5 bases from V and 8 bases from J; junction bases left unmatched: 2. CDR3 loop: CASSDRVGYTF. CDR3 coding DNA: TGTGCCAGCAGCGACAGGGTCGGCTACACCTTC.

The rearrangement joins TRBV5-1 to TRBJ2-5; 10 nucleotides agree with TRBD2. The CDR3 totals 15 residues. Trimming at V came to 7 bases and at J to 2 bases, leaving 8 bases not matched to a gene. Germline loops: CDR1 SGHRS, CDR2 YFSETQ. The CDR3 sequence: CASGSGGAGQETQYF. CDR3 bases: TGCGCCAGCGGAAGCGGGGGGGCCGGGCAAGAGACCCAGTACTTC.